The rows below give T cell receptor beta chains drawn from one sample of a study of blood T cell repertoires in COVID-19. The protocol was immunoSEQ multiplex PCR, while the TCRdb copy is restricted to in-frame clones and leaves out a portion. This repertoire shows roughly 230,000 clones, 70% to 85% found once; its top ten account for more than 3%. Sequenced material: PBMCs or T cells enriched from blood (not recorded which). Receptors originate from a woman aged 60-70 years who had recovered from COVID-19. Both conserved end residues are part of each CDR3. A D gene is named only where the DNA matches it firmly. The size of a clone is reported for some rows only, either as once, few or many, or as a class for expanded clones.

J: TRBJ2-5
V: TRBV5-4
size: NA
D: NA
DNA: TGTGCCAGCAGAGATGACAGGTTCCAAGAGACCCAGTACTTC
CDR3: CASRDDRFQETQYF

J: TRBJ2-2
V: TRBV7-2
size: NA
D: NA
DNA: TGTGCCAGCAGCTTAGTAGGGCAGACGGGGACCGGGGAGCTGTTTTTT
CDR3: CASSLVGQTGTGELFF

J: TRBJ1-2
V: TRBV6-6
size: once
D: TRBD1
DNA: TGTGCCAGCAGATCAGGGACAGTCTATGGCTACACCTTC
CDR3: CASRSGTVYGYTF

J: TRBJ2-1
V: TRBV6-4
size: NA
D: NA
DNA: TGTGCCAGCAGTGCCGATCGGGGGGCGGGGAATGAGCAGTTCTTC
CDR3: CASSADRGAGNEQFF

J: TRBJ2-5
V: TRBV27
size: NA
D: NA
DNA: TGTGCCAGCAGCCCCCCGGGCAGGGTGAGAGGTGAGACCCAGTACTTC
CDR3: CASSPPGRVRGETQYF

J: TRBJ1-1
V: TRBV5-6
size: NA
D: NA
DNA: TGTGCCAGCAGGCGGATTGGTGGCACTGAAGCTTTCTTT
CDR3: CASRRIGGTEAFF

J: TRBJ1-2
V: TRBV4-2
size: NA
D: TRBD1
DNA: TGTGCCAGCAGCCGAGACAGGGGGGATGGCTACACCTTC
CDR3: CASSRDRGDGYTF

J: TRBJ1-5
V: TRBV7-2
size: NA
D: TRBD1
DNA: TGTGCCAGCAGCACCCGACAGGGAGATCAGCCCCAGCATTTT
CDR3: CASSTRQGDQPQHF

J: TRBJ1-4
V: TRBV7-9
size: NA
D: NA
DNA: TGTGCCAGCAGCTTAATGTGGAGCCGGGGTAGTGAAAAACTGTTTTTT
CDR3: CASSLMWSRGSEKLFF

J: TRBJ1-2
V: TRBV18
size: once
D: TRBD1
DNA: TGTGCCAGCTCACCAGGGACAGGGGGCGACTATGGCTACACCTTC
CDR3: CASSPGTGGDYGYTF

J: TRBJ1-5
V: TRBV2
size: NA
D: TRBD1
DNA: TGTGCCAGCAGGGGAAGGACAGGGAAAGATCAGCCCCAGCATTTT
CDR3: CASRGRTGKDQPQHF

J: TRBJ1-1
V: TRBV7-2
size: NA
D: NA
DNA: TGTGCCAGCAGCCTCAGGGCTGTGAACACTGAAGCTTTCTTT
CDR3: CASSLRAVNTEAFF

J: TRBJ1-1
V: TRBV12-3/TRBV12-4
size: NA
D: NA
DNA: TGTGCCAGCAGTTTGGGACAGAACACTGAAGCTTTCTTT
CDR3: CASSLGQNTEAFF

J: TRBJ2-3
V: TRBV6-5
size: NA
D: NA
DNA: TGTGCCAGCAGACAGGAGAGGAGTTCAGATACGCAGTATTTT
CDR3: CASRQERSSDTQYF

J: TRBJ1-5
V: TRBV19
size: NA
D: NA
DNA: TGTGCCAGTAGTATGTTGGGAGGGGGATCTTTTCAGCCCCAGCATTTT
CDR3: CASSMLGGGSFQPQHF

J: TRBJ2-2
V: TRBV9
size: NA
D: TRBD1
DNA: TGTGCCAGCAGCTTGAGGGACAGAAACACCGGGGAGCTGTTTTTT
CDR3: CASSLRDRNTGELFF

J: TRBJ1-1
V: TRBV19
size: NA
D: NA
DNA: TGTGCCAGTAGTATAAGGGCAACAGGCACTGAAGCTTTCTTT
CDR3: CASSIRATGTEAFF

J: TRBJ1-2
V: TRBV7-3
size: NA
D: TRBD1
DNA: TGTGCCAGCAGCTCTGGACAGGGTGGGGATGGCTACACCTTC
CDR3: CASSSGQGGDGYTF

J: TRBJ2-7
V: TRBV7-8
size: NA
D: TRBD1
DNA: TGTGCCAGCAGCTGGGGACAGGGGAACGAGCAGTACTTC
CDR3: CASSWGQGNEQYF

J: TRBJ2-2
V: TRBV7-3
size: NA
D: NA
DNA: TGTGCCAGCAGCAGGACTATTGACTCTTTGAAGGGGGAGCTGTTTTTT
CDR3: CASSRTIDSLKGELFF

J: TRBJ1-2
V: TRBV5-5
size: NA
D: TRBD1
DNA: TGTGCCAGCAGCCCGGGAGGACAGGGTGGGGGCACCTTC
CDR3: CASSPGGQGGGTF

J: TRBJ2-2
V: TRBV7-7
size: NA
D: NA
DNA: TGTGCCAGCAGCTTACTAGGGGGAACGAACACCGGGGAGCTGTTTTTT
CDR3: CASSLLGGTNTGELFF

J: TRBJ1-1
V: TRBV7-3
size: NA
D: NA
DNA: TGTGCCAGCAGCCCTCAGGGGCGGGCCGAAGCTTTCTTT
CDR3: CASSPQGRAEAFF

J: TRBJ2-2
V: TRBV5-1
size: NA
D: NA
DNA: TGCGCCAGCAGCTTGGAGGCAGGGGCTATCACCGGGGAGCTGTTTTTT
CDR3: CASSLEAGAITGELFF

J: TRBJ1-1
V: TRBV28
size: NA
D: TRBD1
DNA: TGTGCCAGCAGTTTATTGGGACAGGGGGCCATGAACACTGAAGCTTTCTTT
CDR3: CASSLLGQGAMNTEAFF

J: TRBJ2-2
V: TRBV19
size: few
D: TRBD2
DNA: TGTGCCAGTATGGGGCTAGCGGGGGGAACTACCGGGGAGCTGTTTTTT
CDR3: CASMGLAGGTTGELFF

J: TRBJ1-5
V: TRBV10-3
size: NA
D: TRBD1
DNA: TGTGCCATCAGCGCGGACAGGACACAGCCCCAGCATTTT
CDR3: CAISADRTQPQHF

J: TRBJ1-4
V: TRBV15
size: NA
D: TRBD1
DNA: TGTGCCACCAGCGACCGGACAGGCTACTTTCAAAAACTGTTTTTT
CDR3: CATSDRTGYFQKLFF

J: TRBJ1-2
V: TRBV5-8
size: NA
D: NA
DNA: TGTGCCAGCAGCTTGGTTAGACTTTATGGCTACACCTTC
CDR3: CASSLVRLYGYTF

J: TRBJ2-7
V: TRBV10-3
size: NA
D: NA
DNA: TGTGCCATCAGTGGACCCCCATCGGGACTGAGCTCCTACGAGCAGTACTTC
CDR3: CAISGPPSGLSSYEQYF

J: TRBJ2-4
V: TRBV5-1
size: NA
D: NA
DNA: TGCGCCAGCAGCCCGGAGAACATTCAGTACTTC
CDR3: CASSPENIQYF

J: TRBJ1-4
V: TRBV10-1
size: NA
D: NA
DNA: TGCGCCAGCAGTGAGAAGTTGGGAGAGAATGAAAAACTGTTTTTT
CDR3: CASSEKLGENEKLFF

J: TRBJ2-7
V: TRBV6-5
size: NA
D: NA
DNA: TGTGCCAGCAGCAGAATCGAGGGGGCGGGGAGCGAGCAGTACTTC
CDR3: CASSRIEGAGSEQYF

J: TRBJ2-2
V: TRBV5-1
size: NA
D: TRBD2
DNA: TGCGCCAGCAGCTTGGCCCGGACTAGCGGGAGTGGCGGGGAGCTGTTTTTT
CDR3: CASSLARTSGSGGELFF

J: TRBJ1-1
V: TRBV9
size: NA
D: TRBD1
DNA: TGTGCCAGCAGCGCCGACAGGGGGCGGAGGAACACTGAAGCTTTCTTT
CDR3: CASSADRGRRNTEAFF